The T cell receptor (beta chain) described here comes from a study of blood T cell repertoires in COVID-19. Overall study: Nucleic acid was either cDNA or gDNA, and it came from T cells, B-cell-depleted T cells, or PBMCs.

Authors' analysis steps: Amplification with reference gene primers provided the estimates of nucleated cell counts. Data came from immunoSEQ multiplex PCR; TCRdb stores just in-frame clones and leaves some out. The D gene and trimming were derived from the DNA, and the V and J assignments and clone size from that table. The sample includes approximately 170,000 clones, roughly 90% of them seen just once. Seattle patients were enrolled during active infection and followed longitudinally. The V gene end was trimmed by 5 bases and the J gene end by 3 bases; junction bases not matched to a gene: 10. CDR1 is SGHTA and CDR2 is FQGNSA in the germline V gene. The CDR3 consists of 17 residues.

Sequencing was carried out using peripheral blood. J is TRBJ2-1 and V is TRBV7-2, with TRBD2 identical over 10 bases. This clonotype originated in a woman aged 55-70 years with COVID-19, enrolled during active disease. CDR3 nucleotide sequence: TGTGCCAGCAGCCTCCGCGAGCGGGAGGGCTTCTACAATGAGCAGTTCTTC. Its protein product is CASSLREREGFYNEQFF.